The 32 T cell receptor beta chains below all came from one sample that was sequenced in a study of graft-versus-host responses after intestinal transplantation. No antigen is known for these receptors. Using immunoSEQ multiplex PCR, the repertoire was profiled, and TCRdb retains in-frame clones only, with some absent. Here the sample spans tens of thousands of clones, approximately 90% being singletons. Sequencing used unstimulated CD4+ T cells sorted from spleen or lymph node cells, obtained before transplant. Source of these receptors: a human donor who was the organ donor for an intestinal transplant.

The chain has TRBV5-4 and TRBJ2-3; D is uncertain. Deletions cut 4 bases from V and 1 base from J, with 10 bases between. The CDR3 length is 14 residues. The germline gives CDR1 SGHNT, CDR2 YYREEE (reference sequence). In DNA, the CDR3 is TGTGCCAGCAGCCTACCGGGTCGCACAGATACGCAGTATTTT. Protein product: CASSLPGRTDTQYF.

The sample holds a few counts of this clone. Here the CDR3 DNA reads TGTGCCAGCGGACAGGATCGGTCTACAGATACGCAGTATTTT. It specifies CASGQDRSTDTQYF. The chain joins TRBV6-6 to TRBJ2-3; 7 nucleotides match TRBD1. After removal of 8 bases from V and 3 bases from J, the junction contained 8 bases not matched to a gene. Germline-derived CDR1 and CDR2 are MNHNY and SVGAGI (reference sequence). CDR3 length: 14 amino acids.

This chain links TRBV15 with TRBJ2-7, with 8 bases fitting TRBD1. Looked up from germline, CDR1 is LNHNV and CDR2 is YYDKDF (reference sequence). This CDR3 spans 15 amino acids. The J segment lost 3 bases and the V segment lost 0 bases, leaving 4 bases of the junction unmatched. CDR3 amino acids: CATSRDYGTGYEQYF. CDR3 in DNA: TGTGCCACCAGCAGAGATTACGGGACAGGCTACGAGCAGTACTTC.

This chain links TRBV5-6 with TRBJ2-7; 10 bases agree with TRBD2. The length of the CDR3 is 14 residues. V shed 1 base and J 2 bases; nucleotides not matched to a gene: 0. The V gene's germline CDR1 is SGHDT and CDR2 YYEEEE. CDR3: CASSLTSGAYEQYF. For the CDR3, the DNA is TGTGCCAGCAGCTTGACTAGCGGGGCCTACGAGCAGTACTTC.

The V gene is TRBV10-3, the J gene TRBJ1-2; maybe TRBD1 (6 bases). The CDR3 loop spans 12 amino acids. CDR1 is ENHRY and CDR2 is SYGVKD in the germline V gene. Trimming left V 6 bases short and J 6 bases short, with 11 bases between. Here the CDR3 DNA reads TGTGCCATCAGCACAGGGTATGATGGCTACACCTTC. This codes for CAISTGYDGYTF.

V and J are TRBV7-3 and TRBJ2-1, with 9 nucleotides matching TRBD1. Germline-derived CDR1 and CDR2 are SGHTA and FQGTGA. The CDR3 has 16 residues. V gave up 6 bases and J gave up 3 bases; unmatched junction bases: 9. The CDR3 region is CASRAPGQGSYNEQFF. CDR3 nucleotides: TGTGCCAGCAGGGCCCCGGGACAGGGTAGCTACAATGAGCAGTTCTTC.

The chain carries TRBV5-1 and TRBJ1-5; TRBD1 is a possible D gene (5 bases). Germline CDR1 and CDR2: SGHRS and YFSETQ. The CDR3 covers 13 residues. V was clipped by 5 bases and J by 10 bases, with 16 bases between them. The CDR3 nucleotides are TGCGCCAGCAGGGCGGACAACATCGGTCCCCAGCATTTT. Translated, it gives CASRADNIGPQHF.

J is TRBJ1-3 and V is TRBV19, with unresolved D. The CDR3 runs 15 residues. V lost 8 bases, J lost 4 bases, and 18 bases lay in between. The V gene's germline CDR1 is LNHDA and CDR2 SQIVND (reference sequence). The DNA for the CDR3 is TGTGCCAGTGCCCCCGGCGGCCCCTCGGGAAACACCATATATTTT. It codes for CASAPGGPSGNTIYF.

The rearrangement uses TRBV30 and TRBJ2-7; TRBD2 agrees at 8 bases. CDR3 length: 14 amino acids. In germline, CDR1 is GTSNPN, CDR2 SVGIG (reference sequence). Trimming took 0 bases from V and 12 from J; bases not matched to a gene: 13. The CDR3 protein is CAWSVRTSLPSAYF. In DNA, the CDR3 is TGTGCCTGGAGTGTACGGACTAGCTTACCCTCAGCGTACTTC.

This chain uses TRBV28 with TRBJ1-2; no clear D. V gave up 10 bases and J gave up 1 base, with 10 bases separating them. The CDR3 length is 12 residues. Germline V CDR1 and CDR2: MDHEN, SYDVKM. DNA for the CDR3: TGTGCCATTGACGGGTTTAACTATGGCTACACCTTC. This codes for CAIDGFNYGYTF.

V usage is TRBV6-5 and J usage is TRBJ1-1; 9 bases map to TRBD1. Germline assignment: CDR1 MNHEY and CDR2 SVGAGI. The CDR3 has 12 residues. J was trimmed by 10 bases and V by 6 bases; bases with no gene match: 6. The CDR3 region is CASRNPTGGAFF. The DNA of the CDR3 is TGTGCCAGCAGAAATCCGACAGGGGGAGCTTTCTTT.

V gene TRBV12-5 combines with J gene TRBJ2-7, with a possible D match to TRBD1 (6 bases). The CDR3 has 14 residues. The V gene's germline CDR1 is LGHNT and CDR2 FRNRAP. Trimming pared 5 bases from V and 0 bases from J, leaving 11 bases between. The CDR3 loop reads CASGPRTDSYEQYF. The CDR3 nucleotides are TGTGCTAGTGGTCCAAGGACAGACTCCTACGAGCAGTACTTC. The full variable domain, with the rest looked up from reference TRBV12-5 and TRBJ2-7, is DARVTQTPRHKVTEMGQEVTMRCQPILGHNTVFWYRQTMMQGLELLAYFRNRAPLDDSGMPKDRFSAEMPDATLATLKIQPSEPRDSAVYFCASGPRTDSYEQYFGPGTRLTVT.

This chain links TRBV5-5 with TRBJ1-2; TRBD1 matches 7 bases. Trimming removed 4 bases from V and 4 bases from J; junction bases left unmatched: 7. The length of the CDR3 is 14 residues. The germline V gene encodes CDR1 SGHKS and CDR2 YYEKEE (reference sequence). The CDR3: CASSTGQSIYGYTF. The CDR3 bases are TGTGCCAGCAGCACGGGACAGTCGATCTATGGCTACACCTTC.

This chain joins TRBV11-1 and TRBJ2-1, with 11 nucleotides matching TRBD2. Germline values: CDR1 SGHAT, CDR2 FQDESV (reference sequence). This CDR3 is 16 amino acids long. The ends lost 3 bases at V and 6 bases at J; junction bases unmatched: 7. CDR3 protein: CASSFFGTSGFNEQFF. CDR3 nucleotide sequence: TGTGCCAGCAGCTTTTTCGGGACTAGCGGATTCAATGAGCAGTTCTTC. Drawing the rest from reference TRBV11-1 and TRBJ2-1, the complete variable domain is EAEVAQSPRYKITEKSQAVAFWCDPISGHATLYWYRQILGQGPELLVQFQDESVVDDSQLPKDRFSAERLKGVDSTLKIQPAELGDSAMYLCASSFFGTSGFNEQFFGPGTRLTVL.

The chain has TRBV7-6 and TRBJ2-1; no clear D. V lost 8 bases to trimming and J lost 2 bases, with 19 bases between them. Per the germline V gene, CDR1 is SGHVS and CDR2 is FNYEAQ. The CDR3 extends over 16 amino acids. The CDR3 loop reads CASSRYSPPAYNEQFF. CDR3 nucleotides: TGTGCCAGCTCCCGTTATAGCCCCCCAGCCTACAATGAGCAGTTCTTC.

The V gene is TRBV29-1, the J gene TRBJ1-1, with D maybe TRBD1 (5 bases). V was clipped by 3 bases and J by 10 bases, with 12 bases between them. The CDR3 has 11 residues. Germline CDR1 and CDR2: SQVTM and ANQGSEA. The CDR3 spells CSVEYVGPAFF. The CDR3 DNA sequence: TGCAGCGTTGAGTATGTGGGGCCAGCTTTCTTT.

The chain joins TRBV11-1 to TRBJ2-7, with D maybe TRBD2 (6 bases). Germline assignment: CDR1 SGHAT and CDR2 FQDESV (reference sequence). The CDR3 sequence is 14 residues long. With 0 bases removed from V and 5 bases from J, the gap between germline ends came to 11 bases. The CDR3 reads CASSLAGSEDEQYF. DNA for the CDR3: TGTGCCAGCAGCTTAGCCGGGAGTGAGGACGAGCAGTACTTC.

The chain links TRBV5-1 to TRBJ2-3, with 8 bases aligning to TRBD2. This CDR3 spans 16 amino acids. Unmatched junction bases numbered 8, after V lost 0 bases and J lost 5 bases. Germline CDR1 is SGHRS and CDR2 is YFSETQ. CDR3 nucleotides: TGCGCCAGCAGCTTGGGCGCCGGGGGGGGTGGAGATACGCAGTATTTT. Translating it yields CASSLGAGGGGDTQYF.

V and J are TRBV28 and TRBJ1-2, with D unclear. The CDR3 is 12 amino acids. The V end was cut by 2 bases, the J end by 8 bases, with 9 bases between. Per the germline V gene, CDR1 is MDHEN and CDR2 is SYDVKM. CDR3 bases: TGTGCCAGCAGTTTACTTGGTGGCGGCTACACCTTC. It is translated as CASSLLGGGYTF.

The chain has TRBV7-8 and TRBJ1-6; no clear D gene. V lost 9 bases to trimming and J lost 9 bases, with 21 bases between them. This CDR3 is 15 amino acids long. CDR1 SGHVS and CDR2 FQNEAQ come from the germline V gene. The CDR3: CASSLRPGKGSPLHF. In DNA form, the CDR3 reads TGTGCCAGTTCACTGAGGCCCGGGAAGGGTTCACCCCTCCACTTT.

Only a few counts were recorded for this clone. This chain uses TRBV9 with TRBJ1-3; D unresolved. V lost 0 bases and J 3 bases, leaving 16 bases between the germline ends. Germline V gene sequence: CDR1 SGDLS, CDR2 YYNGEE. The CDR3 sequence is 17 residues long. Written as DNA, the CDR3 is TGTGCCAGCAGCGTAGCGGGGAGGGCCGTGGTTGGAAACACCATATATTTT. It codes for CASSVAGRAVVGNTIYF.

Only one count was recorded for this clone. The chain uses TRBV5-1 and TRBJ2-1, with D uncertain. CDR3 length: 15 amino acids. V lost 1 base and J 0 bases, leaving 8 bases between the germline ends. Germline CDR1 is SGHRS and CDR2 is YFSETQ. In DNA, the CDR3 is TGCGCCAGCAGCTTGCTGGAGACCTCCTACAATGAGCAGTTCTTC. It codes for CASSLLETSYNEQFF.

The CDR3 DNA is TGCAGCGTTGTCAGTCAGGACTATGGCTACACCTTC. Translated: CSVVSQDYGYTF. The chain recombines TRBV29-1 with TRBJ1-2, with D hard to call. Trimming removed 4 bases from V and 3 bases from J, with 9 bases in between. Germline assignment: CDR1 SQVTM and CDR2 ANQGSEA. The CDR3 is 12 amino acids.

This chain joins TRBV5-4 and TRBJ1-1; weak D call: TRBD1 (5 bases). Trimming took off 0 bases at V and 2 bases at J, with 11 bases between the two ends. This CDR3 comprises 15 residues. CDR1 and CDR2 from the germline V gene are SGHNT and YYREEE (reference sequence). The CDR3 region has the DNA TGTGCCAGCAGCTTGGCGCGGGGCGTCAACACTGAAGCTTTCTTT. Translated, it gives CASSLARGVNTEAFF.

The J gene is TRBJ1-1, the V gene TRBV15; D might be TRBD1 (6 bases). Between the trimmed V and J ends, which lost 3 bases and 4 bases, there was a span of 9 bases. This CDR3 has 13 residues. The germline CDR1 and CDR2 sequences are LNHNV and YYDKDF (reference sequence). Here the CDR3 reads CATSRDRATEAFF. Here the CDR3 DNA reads TGTGCCACCAGCAGGGACAGAGCCACTGAAGCTTTCTTT.

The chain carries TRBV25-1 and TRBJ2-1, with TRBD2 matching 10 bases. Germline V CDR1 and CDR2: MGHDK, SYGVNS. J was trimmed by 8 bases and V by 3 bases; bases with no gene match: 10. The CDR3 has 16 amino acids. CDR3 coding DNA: TGTGCCAGCAGTGATCCCGCTAGCGGGAGAACGTATGAGCAGTTCTTC. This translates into CASSDPASGRTYEQFF.

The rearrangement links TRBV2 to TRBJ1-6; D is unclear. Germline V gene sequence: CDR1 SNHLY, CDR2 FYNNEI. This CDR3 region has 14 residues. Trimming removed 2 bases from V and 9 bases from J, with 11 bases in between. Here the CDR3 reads CASSELLSLSPLHF. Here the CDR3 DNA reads TGTGCCAGCAGTGAACTCTTGTCTCTTTCACCCCTCCACTTT.

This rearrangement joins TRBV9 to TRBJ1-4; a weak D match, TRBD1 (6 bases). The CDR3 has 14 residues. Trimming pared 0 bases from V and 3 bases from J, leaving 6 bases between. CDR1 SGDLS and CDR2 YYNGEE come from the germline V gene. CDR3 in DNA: TGTGCCAGCAGCGTAGGGACAGCTAATGAAAAACTGTTTTTT. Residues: CASSVGTANEKLFF.

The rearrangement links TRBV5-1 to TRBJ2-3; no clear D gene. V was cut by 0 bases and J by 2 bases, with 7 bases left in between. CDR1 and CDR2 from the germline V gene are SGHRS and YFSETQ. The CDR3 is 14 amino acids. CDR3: CASSLAQVTDTQYF. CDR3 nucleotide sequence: TGCGCCAGCAGCTTGGCCCAGGTCACAGATACGCAGTATTTT. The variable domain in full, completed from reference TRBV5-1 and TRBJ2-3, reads KAGVTQTPRYLIKTRGQQVTLSCSPISGHRSVSWYQQTPGQGLQFLFEYFSETQRNKGNFPGRFSGRQFSNSRSEMNVSTLELGDSALYLCASSLAQVTDTQYFGPGTRLTVL.

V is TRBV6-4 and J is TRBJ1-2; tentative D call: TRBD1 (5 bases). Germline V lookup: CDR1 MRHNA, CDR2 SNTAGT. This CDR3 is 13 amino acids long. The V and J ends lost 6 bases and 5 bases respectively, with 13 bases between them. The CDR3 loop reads CASSQGPGYGYTF. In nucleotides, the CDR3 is TGTGCCAGCAGCCAGGGTCCAGGATATGGCTACACCTTC.

DNA of the CDR3: TGTGCCAGCAGCTTCACACCCTCAGGGACAGGCCCAGATACGCAGTATTTT. Protein: CASSFTPSGTGPDTQYF. The chain carries TRBV7-9 and TRBJ2-3; 8 bases agree with TRBD1. Germline V gives CDR1 SEHNR, CDR2 FQNEAQ (reference sequence). With V trimmed by 3 bases and J by 4 bases, 12 bases remained unmatched. The CDR3 extends over 17 amino acids. Drawing the rest from reference TRBV7-9 and TRBJ2-3, the complete variable domain is DTGVSQNPRHKITKRGQNVTFRCDPISEHNRLYWYRQTLGQGPEFLTYFQNEAQLEKSRLLSDRFSAERPKGSFSTLEIQRTEQGDSAMYLCASSFTPSGTGPDTQYFGPGTRLTVL.

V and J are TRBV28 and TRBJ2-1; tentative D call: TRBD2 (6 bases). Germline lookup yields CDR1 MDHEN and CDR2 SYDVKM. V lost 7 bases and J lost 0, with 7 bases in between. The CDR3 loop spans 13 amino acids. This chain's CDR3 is CASMRDSYNEQFF. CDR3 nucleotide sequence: TGTGCCAGCATGCGGGACTCCTACAATGAGCAGTTCTTC.